This record looks at one T cell receptor (beta chain) sequence and its context. This specimen comes from a study of CD8 T cells in Susac syndrome. Trimming removed 6 bases at V and 4 bases at J, with 16 bases between. The CDR3 is made up of 14 amino acids. Germline lookup yields CDR1 MNHEY and CDR2 SMNVEV (reference sequence). It was treatment-naive patients with stable or active relapsing-remitting disease who made up the multiple sclerosis controls. With random hexamers, reverse transcription was performed on about 0.5 to 1 ug of RNA. TCRdb processed the immunoSEQ multiplex PCR reads anew with MiXCR; each CDR3 protein has one entry. This sample has about 290,000 distinct CDR3 sequences, with about 91% found just once.

Sequencing was performed on CD8+ T cells from PBMCs. The chain employs TRBV27 and TRBJ2-7, with unresolved D. The sequence was obtained from a human donor with multiple sclerosis. DNA of the CDR3: TGTGCCAGCAGCTTTGGGTGGAAGGATTACGAGCAGTACTTC. Amino acids: CASSFGWKDYEQYF.